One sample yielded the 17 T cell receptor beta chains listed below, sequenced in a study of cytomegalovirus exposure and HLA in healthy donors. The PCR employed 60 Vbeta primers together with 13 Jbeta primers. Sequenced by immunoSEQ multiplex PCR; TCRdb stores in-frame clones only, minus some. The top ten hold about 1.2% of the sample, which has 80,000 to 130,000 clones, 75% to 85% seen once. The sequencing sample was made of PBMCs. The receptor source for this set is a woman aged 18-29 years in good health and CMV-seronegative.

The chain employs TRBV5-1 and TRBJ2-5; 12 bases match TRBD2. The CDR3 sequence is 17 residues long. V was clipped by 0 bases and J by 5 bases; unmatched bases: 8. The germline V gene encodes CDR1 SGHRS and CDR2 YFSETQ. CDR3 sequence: CASSLGLAGAIGETQYF. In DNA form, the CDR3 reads TGCGCCAGCAGCTTGGGACTAGCGGGAGCAATCGGGGAGACCCAGTACTTC.

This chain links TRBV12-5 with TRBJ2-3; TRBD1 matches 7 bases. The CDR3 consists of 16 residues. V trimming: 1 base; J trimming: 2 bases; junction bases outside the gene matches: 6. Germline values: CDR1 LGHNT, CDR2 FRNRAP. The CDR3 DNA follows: TGTGCTAGTGGTTTGGGACAGGGAACCCCCACAGATACGCAGTATTTT. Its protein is CASGLGQGTPTDTQYF.

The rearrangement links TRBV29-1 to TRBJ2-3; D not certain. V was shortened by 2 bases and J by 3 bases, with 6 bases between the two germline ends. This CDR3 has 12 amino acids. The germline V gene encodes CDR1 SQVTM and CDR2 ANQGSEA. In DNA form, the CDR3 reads TGCAGCGTTGAACCCGGGACAGATACGCAGTATTTT. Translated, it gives CSVEPGTDTQYF.

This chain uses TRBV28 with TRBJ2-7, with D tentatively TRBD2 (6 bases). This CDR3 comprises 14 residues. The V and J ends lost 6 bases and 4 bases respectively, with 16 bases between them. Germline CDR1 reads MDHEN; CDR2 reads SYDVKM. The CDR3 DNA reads TGTGCCAGCAGACCCCCGACTAGTATTTACGAGCAGTACTTC. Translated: CASRPPTSIYEQYF.

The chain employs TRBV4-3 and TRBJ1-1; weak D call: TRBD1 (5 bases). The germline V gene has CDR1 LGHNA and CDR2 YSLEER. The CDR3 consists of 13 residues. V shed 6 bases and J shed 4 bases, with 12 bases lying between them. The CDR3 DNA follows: TGCGCCAGCAGACCTGACAGTCTCACTGAAGCTTTCTTT. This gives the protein CASRPDSLTEAFF.

The CDR3 region is CAWSPGETEAFF. DNA of the CDR3: TGTGCCTGGAGTCCCGGGGAGACTGAAGCTTTCTTT. The V and J genes are TRBV30 and TRBJ1-1; D not certain. This CDR3 is 12 amino acids long. Trimming cost V 2 bases and J 5 bases, with 9 bases left between them. Looked up from germline, CDR1 is GTSNPN and CDR2 is SVGIG (reference sequence).

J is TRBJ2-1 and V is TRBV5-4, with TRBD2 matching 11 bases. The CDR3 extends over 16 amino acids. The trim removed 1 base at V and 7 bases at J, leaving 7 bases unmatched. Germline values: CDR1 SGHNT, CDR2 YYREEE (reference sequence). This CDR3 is CASSLNLAGGLNEQFF. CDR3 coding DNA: TGTGCCAGCAGCTTGAACTTAGCGGGGGGGCTGAATGAGCAGTTCTTC.

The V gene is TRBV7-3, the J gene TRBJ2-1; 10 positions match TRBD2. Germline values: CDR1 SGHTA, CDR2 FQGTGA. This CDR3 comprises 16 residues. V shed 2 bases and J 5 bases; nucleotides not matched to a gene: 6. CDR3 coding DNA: TGTGCCAGCAGCTTATCTAGCGGGAGTGCCCACAATGAGCAGTTCTTC. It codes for CASSLSSGSAHNEQFF.

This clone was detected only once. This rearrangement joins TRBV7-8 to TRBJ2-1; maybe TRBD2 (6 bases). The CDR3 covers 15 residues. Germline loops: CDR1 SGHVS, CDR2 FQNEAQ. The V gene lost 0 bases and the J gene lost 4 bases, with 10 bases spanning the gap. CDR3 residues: CASSLAGGAYNEQFF. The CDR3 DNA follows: TGTGCCAGCAGCTTAGCCGGCGGGGCTTACAATGAGCAGTTCTTC.

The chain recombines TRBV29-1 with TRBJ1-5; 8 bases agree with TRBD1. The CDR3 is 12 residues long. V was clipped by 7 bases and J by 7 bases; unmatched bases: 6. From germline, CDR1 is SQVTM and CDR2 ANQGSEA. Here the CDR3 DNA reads TGCAGCGCAAGGACAGGGAACCAGCCCCAGCATTTT. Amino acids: CSARTGNQPQHF.

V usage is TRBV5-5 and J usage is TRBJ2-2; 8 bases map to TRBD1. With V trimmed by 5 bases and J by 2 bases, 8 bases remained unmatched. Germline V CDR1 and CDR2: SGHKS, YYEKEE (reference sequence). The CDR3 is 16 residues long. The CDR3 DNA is TGTGCCAGCAGGGCCCGGACAGGGCAAAACACCGGGGAGCTGTTTTTT. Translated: CASRARTGQNTGELFF.

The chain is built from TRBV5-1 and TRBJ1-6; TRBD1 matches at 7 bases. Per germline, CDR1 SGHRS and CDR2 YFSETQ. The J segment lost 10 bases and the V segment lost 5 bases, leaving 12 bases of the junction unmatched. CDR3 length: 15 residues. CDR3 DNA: TGCGCCAGCAGACAGGGGAGAATGGAAGGATCACCCCTCCACTTT. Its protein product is CASRQGRMEGSPLHF.

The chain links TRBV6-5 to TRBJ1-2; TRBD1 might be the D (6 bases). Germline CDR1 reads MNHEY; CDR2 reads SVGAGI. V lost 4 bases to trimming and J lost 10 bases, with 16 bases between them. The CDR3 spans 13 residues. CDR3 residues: CASSFFGQYPYTF. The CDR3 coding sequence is TGTGCCAGCAGTTTCTTCGGACAGTACCCCTACACCTTC.

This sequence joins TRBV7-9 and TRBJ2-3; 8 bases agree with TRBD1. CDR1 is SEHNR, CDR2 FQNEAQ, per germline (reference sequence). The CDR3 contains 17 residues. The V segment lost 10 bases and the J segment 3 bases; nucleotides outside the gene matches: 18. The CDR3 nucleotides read TGTGCCACCTGCTGTGGGGTTAGGACAGGGAAGACAGATACGCAGTATTTT. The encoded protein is CATCCGVRTGKTDTQYF.

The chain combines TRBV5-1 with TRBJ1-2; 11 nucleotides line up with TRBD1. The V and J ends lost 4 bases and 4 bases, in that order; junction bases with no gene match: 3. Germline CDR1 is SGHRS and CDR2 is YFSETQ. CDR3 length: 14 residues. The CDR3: CASSPGTGGYGYTF. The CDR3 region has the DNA TGCGCCAGCAGCCCTGGGACAGGGGGCTATGGCTACACCTTC.

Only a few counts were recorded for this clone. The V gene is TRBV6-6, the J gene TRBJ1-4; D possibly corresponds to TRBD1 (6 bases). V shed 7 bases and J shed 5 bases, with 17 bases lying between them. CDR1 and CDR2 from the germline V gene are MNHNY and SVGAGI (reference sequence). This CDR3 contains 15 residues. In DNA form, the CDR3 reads TGTGCCAGCAACACCAAGGAAAGGGGGAATGAAAAACTGTTTTTT. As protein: CASNTKERGNEKLFF.

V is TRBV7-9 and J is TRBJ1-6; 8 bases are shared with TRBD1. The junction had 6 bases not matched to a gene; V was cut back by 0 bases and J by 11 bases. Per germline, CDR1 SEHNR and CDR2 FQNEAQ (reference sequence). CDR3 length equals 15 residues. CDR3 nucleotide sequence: TGTGCCAGCAGCTTAGCCCTGGACAGGGTAGCACCCCTCCACTTT. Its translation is CASSLALDRVAPLHF.